These T cell receptor beta chains were read from a single sample in a study of tumor-infiltrating lymphocytes in primary liver carcinoma. TCRdb re-called the multiplex PCR reads through MiXCR, storing one row per CDR3 protein. The profile covers about 190,000 distinct CDR3 sequences, with approximately 86% appearing a single time and roughly 18% taken by the ten largest. The material sequenced was tumor tissue from primary liver carcinoma. The receptors derive from a man aged 40-49 years with primary liver carcinoma and hepatitis B virus infection. The CDR3 runs from the conserved cysteine through the conserved F or W. The D gene is left open where the match is weak. Only some rows state a clone size, as once, few, many or a class for expanded clones.

d_call: TRBD2; clone_size: NA; j_call: TRBJ2-2; v_call: TRBV4-3; cdr3_aa: CANSRGLAGSANTGELFF; cdr3_nt: TGCGCCAACAGCCGGGGACTAGCGGGTTCCGCGAACACCGGGGAGTTGTTTTTT
d_call: NA; clone_size: few; j_call: TRBJ2-1; v_call: TRBV11-3; cdr3_aa: CASCPRTMDEQFF; cdr3_nt: TGTGCCAGTTGCCCGCGAACGATGGATGAGCAGTTCTTC
d_call: NA; clone_size: once; j_call: TRBJ1-2; v_call: TRBV4-3; cdr3_aa: CTSSQDLSENRWNGYTF; cdr3_nt: TGCACCAGCAGCCAAGATTTGTCGGAGAACCGGTGGAATGGCTACACCTTC
d_call: NA; clone_size: NA; j_call: TRBJ2-3; v_call: TRBV7-8; cdr3_aa: CAGSLADTQYF; cdr3_nt: TGTGCCGGCAGCTTAGCGGATACGCAGTATTTT
d_call: NA; clone_size: once; j_call: TRBJ2-5; v_call: TRBV7-3; cdr3_aa: CASSQGNQENQYF; cdr3_nt: TGTGCCAGCAGCCAGGGGAACCAAGAGAACCAGTACTTC
d_call: NA; clone_size: NA; j_call: TRBJ2-5; v_call: TRBV12-3/TRBV12-4; cdr3_aa: CAGSVGDQETQYF; cdr3_nt: TGTGCCGGCAGCGTAGGCGACCAAGAGACTCAGTATTTC
d_call: TRBD2; clone_size: many; j_call: TRBJ2-5; v_call: TRBV18; cdr3_aa: CASSPKRASGQETQYF; cdr3_nt: TGTGCCAGCTCACCGAAGAGGGCTAGCGGTCAAGAGACCCAGTACTTC
d_call: NA; clone_size: NA; j_call: TRBJ2-1; v_call: TRBV29-1; cdr3_aa: CSLVWAQSGEQLF; cdr3_nt: TGCAGCCTTGTCTGGGCCCAGAGCGGTGAGCAGCTCTTC
d_call: NA; clone_size: NA; j_call: TRBJ2-2; v_call: TRBV2; cdr3_aa: CASIPKVTAGELFF; cdr3_nt: TGTGCCAGCATCCCGAAAGTCACAGCCGGGGAGCTGTTTTTT
d_call: NA; clone_size: NA; j_call: TRBJ1-1; v_call: TRBV5-1; cdr3_aa: CASSSRESQNTEAFF; cdr3_nt: TGCGCCAGCAGCTCTAGGGAGTCGCAGAACACTGAAGCTTTCTTT
d_call: NA; clone_size: NA; j_call: TRBJ2-3; v_call: TRBV29-1; cdr3_aa: CGFAPSTDTQYF; cdr3_nt: TGCGGCTTTGCCCCCTCCACAGATACGCAGTATTTT
d_call: NA; clone_size: NA; j_call: TRBJ2-5; v_call: TRBV11-2; cdr3_aa: CASSPWTVPGETQYF; cdr3_nt: TGTGCCAGCAGCCCCTGGACAGTTCCGGGAGAGACCCAGTACTTC
d_call: NA; clone_size: NA; j_call: TRBJ1-1; v_call: TRBV29-1; cdr3_aa: CSVAPRWRMNTEAFF; cdr3_nt: TGCAGCGTTGCCCCGAGATGGAGGATGAACACTGAAGCTTTCTTT
d_call: NA; clone_size: NA; j_call: TRBJ2-1; v_call: TRBV28; cdr3_aa: CASSLGQWATDEQFF; cdr3_nt: TGTGCCAGCAGCTTGGGACAATGGGCGACAGATGAGCAGTTCTTC
d_call: TRBD2; clone_size: NA; j_call: TRBJ2-2; v_call: TRBV29-1; cdr3_aa: CSIGTSAAKTGELYF; cdr3_nt: TGCAGCATTGGGACTAGCGCGGCGAAGACCGGGGAGCTGTATTTT
d_call: NA; clone_size: once; j_call: TRBJ1-5; v_call: TRBV11-3; cdr3_aa: CTSSLDLGAAQPQHF; cdr3_nt: TGTACAAGCAGCTTAGATCTGGGGGCGGCTCAGCCCCAGCATTTT
d_call: TRBD2; clone_size: NA; j_call: TRBJ2-1; v_call: TRBV12-3/TRBV12-4; cdr3_aa: CASSAGLVGHNEQFF; cdr3_nt: TGTGCCAGCAGTGCGGGACTAGTGGGCCACAATGAGCAGTTCTTC
d_call: NA; clone_size: NA; j_call: TRBJ2-7; v_call: TRBV11-1; cdr3_aa: CASSPSRDSSYEHYF; cdr3_nt: TGTGCCAGCAGCCCATCCAGGGACTCCTCCTACGAGCACTATTTC
d_call: NA; clone_size: NA; j_call: TRBJ2-3; v_call: TRBV29-1; cdr3_aa: CSVGASARPDTQCF; cdr3_nt: TGCAGCGTGGGGGCCAGTGCGAGGCCAGATACGCAGTGTTTT
d_call: NA; clone_size: NA; j_call: TRBJ1-1; v_call: TRBV5-1; cdr3_aa: CAISAAGGYTEASF; cdr3_nt: TGCGCCATCAGCGCCGCCGGTGGGTACACTGAAGCTTCCTTT
d_call: NA; clone_size: NA; j_call: TRBJ1-1; v_call: TRBV29-1; cdr3_aa: CSAYRGTGAFF; cdr3_nt: TGCAGCGCCTACAGAGGCACTGGAGCTTTCTTT
d_call: NA; clone_size: many; j_call: TRBJ2-1; v_call: TRBV28; cdr3_aa: CASSLGSFYEQFF; cdr3_nt: TGTGCCAGCAGTTTAGGGAGTTTCTATGAGCAGTTCTTC
d_call: NA; clone_size: NA; j_call: TRBJ1-2; v_call: TRBV5-4; cdr3_aa: CASTLTSGGSYGYTF; cdr3_nt: TGTGCCAGCACCCTAACCTCCGGGGGGAGTTATGGCTACACCTTC
d_call: NA; clone_size: NA; j_call: TRBJ1-5; v_call: TRBV11-2; cdr3_aa: CACSLGTDQPQHF; cdr3_nt: TGTGCCTGCAGCTTAGGCACAGATCAGCCCCAGCATTTT
d_call: TRBD1; clone_size: NA; j_call: TRBJ2-5; v_call: TRBV12-3/TRBV12-4; cdr3_aa: CASSLMQGETQYF; cdr3_nt: TGTGCCAGTAGTTTGATGCAGGGGGAGACCCAATATTTC
d_call: NA; clone_size: many; j_call: TRBJ2-1; v_call: TRBV6-2/TRBV6-3; cdr3_aa: CASSYRGNGYNEQFF; cdr3_nt: TGTGCCAGCAGTTACCGGGGAAATGGCTACAATGAGCAGTTCTTC
d_call: NA; clone_size: NA; j_call: TRBJ2-7; v_call: TRBV7-9; cdr3_aa: CASSLGTPWKPPYEQYF; cdr3_nt: TGTGCCAGTAGCTTAGGAACCCCCTGGAAACCACCCTACGAGCAGTACTTC
d_call: TRBD2; clone_size: once; j_call: TRBJ2-7; v_call: TRBV14; cdr3_aa: CASIQAGFSYEQYF; cdr3_nt: TGTGCCAGCATCCAAGCGGGGTTCTCCTACGAGCAGTACTTT
d_call: NA; clone_size: many; j_call: TRBJ1-5; v_call: TRBV12-3/TRBV12-4; cdr3_aa: CASSSPGHVSNQPQHF; cdr3_nt: TGTGCCAGCAGTTCTCCGGGACACGTTAGCAATCAGCCCCAGCATTTT
d_call: NA; clone_size: NA; j_call: TRBJ2-1; v_call: TRBV12-3/TRBV12-4; cdr3_aa: CASSLSGRGEQFF; cdr3_nt: TGTGCCAGCAGTTTATCCGGTAGGGGAGAGCAGTTCTTC
d_call: TRBD1; clone_size: few; j_call: TRBJ1-1; v_call: TRBV20-1; cdr3_aa: CSARADRGNRPNTEAFF; cdr3_nt: TGCAGTGCTAGGGCAGACAGGGGTAATCGGCCGAACACTGAAGCTTTCTTT
d_call: TRBD2; clone_size: NA; j_call: TRBJ2-4; v_call: TRBV11-1; cdr3_aa: CAGSFPETSGTKNIQYF; cdr3_nt: TGTGCTGGCAGCTTTCCCGAGACCAGCGGGACCAAAAACATTCAGTACTTC
d_call: NA; clone_size: NA; j_call: TRBJ2-7; v_call: TRBV6-6; cdr3_aa: CDSIGYRDYSYEQYF; cdr3_nt: TGTGACAGCATCGGGTATAGAGATTACTCCTACGAGCAGTACTTC